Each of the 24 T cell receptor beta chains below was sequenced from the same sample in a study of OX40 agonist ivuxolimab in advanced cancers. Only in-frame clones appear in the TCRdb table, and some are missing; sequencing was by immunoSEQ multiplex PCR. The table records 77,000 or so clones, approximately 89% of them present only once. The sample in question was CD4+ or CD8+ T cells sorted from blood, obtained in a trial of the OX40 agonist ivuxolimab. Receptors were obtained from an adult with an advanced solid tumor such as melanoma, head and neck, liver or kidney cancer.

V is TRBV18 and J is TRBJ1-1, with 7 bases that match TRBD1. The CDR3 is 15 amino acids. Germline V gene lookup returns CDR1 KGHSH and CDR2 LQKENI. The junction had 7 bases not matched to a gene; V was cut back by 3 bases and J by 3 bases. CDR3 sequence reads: CASSPRTGWDTEAFF. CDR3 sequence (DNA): TGTGCCAGCTCACCCCGGACAGGATGGGACACTGAAGCTTTCTTT.

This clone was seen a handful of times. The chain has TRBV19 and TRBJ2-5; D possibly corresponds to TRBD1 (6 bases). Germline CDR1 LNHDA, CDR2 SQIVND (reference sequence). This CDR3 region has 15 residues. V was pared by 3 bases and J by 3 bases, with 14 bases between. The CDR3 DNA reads TGTGCCAGTAGTATCGACCCCGGACAGAAAGAGACCCAGTACTTC. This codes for CASSIDPGQKETQYF.

This CDR3 is CAWGGGISGANVLTF. The CDR3 DNA reads as TGTGCCTGGGGAGGGGGGATCTCTGGGGCCAACGTCCTGACTTTC. The chain carries TRBV30 and TRBJ2-6, with D perhaps matching TRBD1 or TRBD2 (6 bases each). The CDR3 consists of 15 residues. Germline loops: CDR1 GTSNPN, CDR2 SVGIG (reference sequence). The ends were cut back, 5 bases at V and 0 bases at J, with 11 bases in the middle.

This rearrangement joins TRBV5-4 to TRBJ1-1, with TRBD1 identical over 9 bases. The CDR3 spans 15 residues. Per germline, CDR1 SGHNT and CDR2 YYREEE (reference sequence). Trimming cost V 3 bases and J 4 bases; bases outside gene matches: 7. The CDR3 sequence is CASSSRQGVFTEAFF. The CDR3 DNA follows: TGTGCCAGCAGCTCCCGACAGGGGGTTTTCACTGAAGCTTTCTTT.

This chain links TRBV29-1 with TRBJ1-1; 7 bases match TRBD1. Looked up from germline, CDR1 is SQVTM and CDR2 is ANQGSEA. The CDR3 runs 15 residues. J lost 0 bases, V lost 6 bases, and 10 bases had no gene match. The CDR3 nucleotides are TGCAGCGTCCCAAGAGAGACAGGGATGAACACTGAAGCTTTCTTT. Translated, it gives CSVPRETGMNTEAFF.

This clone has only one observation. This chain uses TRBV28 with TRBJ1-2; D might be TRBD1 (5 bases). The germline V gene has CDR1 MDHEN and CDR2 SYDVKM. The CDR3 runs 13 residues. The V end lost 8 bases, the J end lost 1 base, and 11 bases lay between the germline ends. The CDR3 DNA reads TGTGCCAGCCTCCAGGGCCGTAACTATGGCTACACCTTC. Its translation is CASLQGRNYGYTF.

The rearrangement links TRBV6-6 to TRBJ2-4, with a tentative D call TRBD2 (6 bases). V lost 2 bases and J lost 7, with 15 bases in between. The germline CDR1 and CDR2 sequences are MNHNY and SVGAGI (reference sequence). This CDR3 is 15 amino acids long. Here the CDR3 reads CASSYPTGDRNIQYF. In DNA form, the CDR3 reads TGTGCCAGCAGTTACCCGACGGGGGATAGGAACATTCAGTACTTC.

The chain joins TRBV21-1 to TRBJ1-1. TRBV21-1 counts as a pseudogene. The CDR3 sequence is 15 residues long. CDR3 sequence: CASSSNRMQNTEAFF. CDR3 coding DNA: TGTGCCAGCTCCTCGAATCGGATGCAGAACACTGAAGCTTTCTTT.

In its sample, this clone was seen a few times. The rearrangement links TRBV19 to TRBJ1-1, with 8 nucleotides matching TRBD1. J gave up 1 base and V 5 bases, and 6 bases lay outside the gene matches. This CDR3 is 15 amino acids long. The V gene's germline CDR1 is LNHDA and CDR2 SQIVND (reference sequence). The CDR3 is CASSPRTGTNTEAFF. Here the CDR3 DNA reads TGTGCCAGTAGTCCACGGACAGGGACGAACACTGAAGCTTTCTTT.

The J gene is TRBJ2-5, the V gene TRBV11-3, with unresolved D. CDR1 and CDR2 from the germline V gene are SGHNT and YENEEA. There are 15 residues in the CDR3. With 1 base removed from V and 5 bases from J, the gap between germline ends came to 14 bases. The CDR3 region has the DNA TGTGCCAGCAGCTTAGTGGTAGTAATCGCCGAGACCCAGTACTTC. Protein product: CASSLVVVIAETQYF.

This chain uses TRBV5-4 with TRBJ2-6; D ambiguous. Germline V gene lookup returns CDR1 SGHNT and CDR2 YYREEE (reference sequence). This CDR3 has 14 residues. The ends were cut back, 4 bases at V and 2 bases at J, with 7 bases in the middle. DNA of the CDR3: TGTGCCAGCAGCGTTGACCCTGGGGCCAACGTCCTGACTTTC. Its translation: CASSVDPGANVLTF.

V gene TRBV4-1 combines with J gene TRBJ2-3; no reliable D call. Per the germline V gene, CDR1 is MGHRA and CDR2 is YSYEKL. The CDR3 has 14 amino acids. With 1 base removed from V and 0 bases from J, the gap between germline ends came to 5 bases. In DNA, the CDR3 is TGCGCCAGCAGCCAAGGAGAGAGCACAGATACGCAGTATTTT. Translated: CASSQGESTDTQYF.

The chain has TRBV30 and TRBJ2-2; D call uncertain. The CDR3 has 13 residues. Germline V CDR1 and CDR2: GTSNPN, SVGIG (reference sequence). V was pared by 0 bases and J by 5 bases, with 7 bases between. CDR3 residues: CAWSVLRTGELFF. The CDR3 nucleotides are TGTGCCTGGAGTGTACTGAGAACCGGGGAGCTGTTTTTT.

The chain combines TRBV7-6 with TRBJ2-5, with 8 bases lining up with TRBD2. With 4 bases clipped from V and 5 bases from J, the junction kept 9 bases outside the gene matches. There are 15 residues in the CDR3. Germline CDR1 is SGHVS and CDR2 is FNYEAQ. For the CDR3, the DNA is TGTGCCAGCAGCTCTCCGGGACTAGGAGGGGAGACCCAGTACTTC. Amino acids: CASSSPGLGGETQYF. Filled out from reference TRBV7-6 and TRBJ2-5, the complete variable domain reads GAGVSQSPRYKVTKRGQDVALRCDPISGHVSLYWYRQALGQGPEFLTYFNYEAQQDKSGLPNDRFSAERPEGSISTLTIQRTEQRDSAMYRCASSSPGLGGETQYFGPGTRLLVL.

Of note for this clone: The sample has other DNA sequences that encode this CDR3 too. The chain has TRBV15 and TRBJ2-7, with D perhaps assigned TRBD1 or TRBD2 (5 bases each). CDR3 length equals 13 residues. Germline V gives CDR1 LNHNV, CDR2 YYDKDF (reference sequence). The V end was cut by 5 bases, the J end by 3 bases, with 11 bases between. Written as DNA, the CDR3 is TGTGCCACCAGCCATTTTGGGGGCTACGAGCAGTACTTC. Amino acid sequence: CATSHFGGYEQYF. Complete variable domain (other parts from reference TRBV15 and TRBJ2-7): DAMVIQNPRYQVTQFGKPVTLSCSQTLNHNVMYWYQQKSSQAPKLLFHYYDKDFNNEADTPDNFQSRRPNTSFCFLDIRSPGLGDTAMYLCATSHFGGYEQYFGPGTRLTVT.

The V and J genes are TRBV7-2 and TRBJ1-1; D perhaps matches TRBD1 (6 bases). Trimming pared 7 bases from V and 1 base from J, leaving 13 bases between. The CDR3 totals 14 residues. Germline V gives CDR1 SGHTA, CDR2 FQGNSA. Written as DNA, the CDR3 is TGTGCCAGCACCAACCCGGGACAGAACACTGAAGCTTTCTTT. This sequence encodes CASTNPGQNTEAFF.

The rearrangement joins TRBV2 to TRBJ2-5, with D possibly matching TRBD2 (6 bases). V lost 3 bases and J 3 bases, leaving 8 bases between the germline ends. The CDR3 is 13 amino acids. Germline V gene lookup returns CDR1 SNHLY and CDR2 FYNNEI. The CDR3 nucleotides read TGTGCCAGCAGTGAGGGGAGGAAAGAGACCCAGTACTTC. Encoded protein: CASSEGRKETQYF.

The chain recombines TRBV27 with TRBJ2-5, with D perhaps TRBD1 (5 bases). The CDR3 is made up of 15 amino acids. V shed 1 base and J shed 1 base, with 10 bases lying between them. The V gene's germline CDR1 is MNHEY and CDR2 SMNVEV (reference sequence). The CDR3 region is CASSLFRAGQETQYF. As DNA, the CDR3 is TGTGCCAGCAGTTTATTCAGGGCAGGCCAAGAGACCCAGTACTTC.

CDR3 in amino acids: CASSLLAGVDTQYF. The CDR3, as DNA: TGTGCCAGCAGTTTACTAGCGGGAGTAGATACGCAGTATTTT. V is TRBV27 and J is TRBJ2-3, with 10 nucleotides matching TRBD2. The CDR3 consists of 14 residues. Per germline, CDR1 MNHEY and CDR2 SMNVEV (reference sequence). V was pared by 2 bases and J by 5 bases, with 1 base of the junction left unmatched.

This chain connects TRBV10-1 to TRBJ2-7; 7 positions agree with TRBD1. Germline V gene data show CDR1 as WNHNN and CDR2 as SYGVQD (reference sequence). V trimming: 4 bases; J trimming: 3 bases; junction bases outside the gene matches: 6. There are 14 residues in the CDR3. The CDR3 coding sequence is TGCGCCAGCAGTGGACAGGGCCCTTTCTACGAGCAGTACTTC. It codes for CASSGQGPFYEQYF.

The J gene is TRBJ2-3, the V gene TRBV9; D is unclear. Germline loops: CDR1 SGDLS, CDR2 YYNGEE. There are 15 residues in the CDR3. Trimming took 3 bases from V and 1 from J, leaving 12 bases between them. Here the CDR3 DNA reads TGTGCCAGCAGCGCTCAGCCAACAGGCACAGATACGCAGTATTTT. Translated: CASSAQPTGTDTQYF.

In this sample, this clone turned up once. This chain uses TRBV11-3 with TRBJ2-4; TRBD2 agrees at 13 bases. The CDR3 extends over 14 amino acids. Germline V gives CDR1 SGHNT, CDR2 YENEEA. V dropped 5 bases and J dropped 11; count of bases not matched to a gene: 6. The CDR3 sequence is CASSTGLAGALQYF. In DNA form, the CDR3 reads TGTGCCAGCAGCACTGGACTAGCGGGAGCCCTTCAGTACTTC.

CDR3 loop: CASSIVRGTANQPQHF. CDR3 in DNA: TGTGCCAGTAGTATCGTTCGGGGAACAGCAAATCAGCCCCAGCATTTT. The chain recombines TRBV19 with TRBJ1-5; D gene unclear. The V and J ends lost 3 bases and 4 bases respectively, with 16 bases between them. CDR1 is LNHDA and CDR2 is SQIVND in the germline V gene (reference sequence). The CDR3 runs 16 residues.

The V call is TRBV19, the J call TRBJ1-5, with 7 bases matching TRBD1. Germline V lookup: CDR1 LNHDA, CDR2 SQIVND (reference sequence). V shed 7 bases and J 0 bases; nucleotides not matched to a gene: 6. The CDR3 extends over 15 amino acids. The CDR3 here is CASTATGNSNQPQHF. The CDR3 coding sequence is TGTGCCAGTACCGCGACAGGGAATAGCAATCAGCCCCAGCATTTT.